The 7 T cell receptor beta chains below all came from one sample that was sequenced in a study of blood T cell repertoires in COVID-19. TCRdb keeps only in-frame clones here, not all; method: immunoSEQ multiplex PCR. Here the sample spans roughly 220,000 clones, roughly 79% being singletons. What was sequenced was peripheral blood. The receptors here all came from an elderly woman with COVID-19, enrolled during active disease.

The chain joins TRBV7-3 to TRBJ2-2, with D perhaps matching TRBD2 (5 bases). This CDR3 has 13 residues. V lost 5 bases and J lost 8, with 12 bases in between. Per germline, CDR1 SGHTA and CDR2 FQGTGA. CDR3 residues: CASSQRGSGELFF. CDR3 nucleotides: TGTGCCAGCAGCCAAAGAGGGTCGGGGGAGCTGTTTTTT. The full variable domain, with the rest looked up from reference TRBV7-3 and TRBJ2-2, is GAGVSQTPSNKVTEKGKYVELRCDPISGHTALYWYRQSLGQGPEFLIYFQGTGAADDSGLPNDRFFAVRPEGSVSTLKIQRTERGDSAVYLCASSQRGSGELFFGEGSRLTVL.

V usage is TRBV7-2 and J usage is TRBJ1-2; TRBD1 is a possible D gene (5 bases). V was clipped by 0 bases and J by 2 bases, with 10 bases between them. The CDR3 is 15 residues long. From germline, CDR1 is SGHTA and CDR2 FQGNSA. CDR3 in DNA: TGTGCCAGCAGCTTAGCGGGGCAGGCCAACTATGGCTACACCTTC. Translating it yields CASSLAGQANYGYTF. Variable domain in full (rest from reference TRBV7-2 and TRBJ1-2): GAGVSQSPSNKVTEKGKDVELRCDPISGHTALYWYRQSLGQGLEFLIYFQGNSAPDKSGLPSDRFSAERTGGSVSTLTIQRTQQEDSAVYLCASSLAGQANYGYTFGSGTRLTVV.

This rearrangement joins TRBV7-2 to TRBJ2-7; D is perhaps TRBD2 (5 bases). The V end lost 1 base, the J end lost 1 base, and 11 bases lay between the germline ends. The CDR3 covers 15 residues. Germline V CDR1 and CDR2: SGHTA, FQGNSA. CDR3 in amino acids: CASSLEEGRSYEQYF. The CDR3 region has the DNA TGTGCCAGCAGCTTAGAAGAGGGCAGGTCCTACGAGCAGTACTTC.

This clone was counted once. CDR3 sequence (DNA): TGTGCCAGCAGCTCTTTCGGCGGGAATTCCTACAATGAGCAGTTCTTC. It encodes CASSSFGGNSYNEQFF. This chain links TRBV28 with TRBJ2-1, with D possibly matching TRBD2 (6 bases). The V gene's germline CDR1 is MDHEN and CDR2 SYDVKM. V was shortened by 6 bases and J by 1 base, with 16 bases between the two germline ends. CDR3 length: 16 amino acids.

The genes are TRBV14 and TRBJ2-5; a weak D match, TRBD2 (5 bases). This CDR3 has 13 residues. Trimming shortened V by 3 bases and J by 3 bases, and 8 bases separated the two germline ends. Germline V gives CDR1 SGHDN, CDR2 FVKESK. The CDR3 DNA reads as TGTGCCAGCAGCCACCTCGGGGAAGAGACCCAGTACTTC. This gives the protein CASSHLGEETQYF.

V usage is TRBV7-9 and J usage is TRBJ2-5; D ambiguous. The germline V gene has CDR1 SEHNR and CDR2 FQNEAQ (reference sequence). V was trimmed by 3 bases and J by 4 bases, leaving 9 bases between them. The CDR3 contains 13 residues. CDR3 in DNA: TGTGCCAGCAGCTTTTTAATCTCAGAGACCCAGTACTTC. Protein sequence: CASSFLISETQYF.

Only one count was recorded for this clone. CDR3 residues: CAWTLGGGGSYEQYF. CDR3 nucleotides: TGTGCCTGGACCTTGGGAGGGGGTGGCTCCTACGAGCAGTACTTC. The chain has TRBV30 and TRBJ2-7, with D possibly TRBD2 on 7 matching bases. The CDR3 has 15 residues. Trimming shortened V by 4 bases and J by 0 bases, and 16 bases separated the two germline ends. Germline CDR1 and CDR2: GTSNPN and SVGIG (reference sequence). Looking up the rest from reference TRBV30 and TRBJ2-7 gives the full variable domain: SQTIHQWPATLVQPVGSPLSLECTVEGTSNPNLYWYRQAAGRGLQLLFYSVGIGQISSEVPQNLSASRPQDRQFILSSKKLLLSDSGFYLCAWTLGGGGSYEQYFGPGTRLTVT.